This TCR beta chain was documented in a study of cytomegalovirus exposure and HLA in healthy donors. Study-wide context: Of several hundred genotyped donors, more than 65% grouped in the Caucasian-associated ancestry cluster. Overall study findings and caveats: Certain sequence variants were highly shared and formed a cluster, and this cluster was likely a sequencing artifact.

Worth noting for this clone: Its antigen remains unknown.

Trimming shortened V by 3 bases and J by 11 bases, and 12 bases separated the two germline ends. Per the germline V gene, CDR1 is SGHDT and CDR2 is YYEEEE. The CDR3 consists of 12 residues. The PCR was carried out with 60 Vbeta primers and 13 Jbeta primers. Here immunoSEQ multiplex PCR was the method, and the copy in TCRdb shows in-frame clones only, minus some. The sample lists approximately 170,000 clones; roughly 80% were seen once. This TCR was sampled from a man younger than 35 in good health and CMV-seropositive. The V and J genes are TRBV5-6 and TRBJ2-1, with D perhaps TRBD2 (6 bases). Sequencing was carried out using PBMCs. In DNA, the CDR3 is TGTGCCAGCAGCTCACAAAGCGGGCAGCAGTTCTTC. Its translation: CASSSQSGQQFF.